This TCR beta chain was identified during a study of Graves' ophthalmopathy and Graves' hyperthyroidism. TCR beta CDR3 regions were amplified from RNA transcripts. Scientists carried out first-round RT-PCR using HTBI primers and then a second-round multiplex PCR. TCRdb recomputed calls from the multiplex PCR reads with MiXCR, one row per CDR3 protein. The table records more than 550,000 distinct CDR3 sequences, about 41% of them present only once. This clonotype has ten or more counts. Trimming cost V 1 base and J 8 bases, with 15 bases left between them. The CDR3 sequence is 16 residues long. This sequence was found in an adult man with Graves' ophthalmopathy. This sequence joins TRBV12-3 or TRBV12-4 and TRBJ1-6; the D gene is possibly TRBD1 (5 bases). What was sequenced was peripheral blood. The CDR3 loop is CASSLDAGTGDSPLHF. The CDR3 nucleotides read TGTGCCAGCAGTTTAGATGCAGGGACGGGAGATTCACCCCTCCACTTT.